This T cell receptor (beta chain) appears in the sequencing data of a study of blood T cell repertoires in COVID-19. The V gene's germline CDR1 is SGHAT and CDR2 FQNNGV. The V and J ends lost 3 bases and 2 bases respectively, with 17 bases between them. The CDR3 length is 17 residues. In the study's own analysis: Counts of nucleated cells, estimated from reference gene primer amplification, were obtained. Profiled with immunoSEQ multiplex PCR; TCRdb holds only in-frame clones, not every one. The D gene and trimming were derived from the DNA, and the V and J assignments and clone size from that table. This repertoire shows about 71,000 clones, about four fifths found once; its top ten account for 25% to 30%.

The chain combines TRBV11-2 with TRBJ2-1; the D gene is possibly TRBD1 (6 bases). The sequence was collected from a man between 70 and 80 years old with acute or convalescent COVID-19. Sequenced: peripheral blood. The CDR3, as DNA: TGTGCCAGCAGCTTCTATCACAGGGAAGGGGCCTACAATGAGCAGTTCTTC. Its translation is CASSFYHREGAYNEQFF.